Presented here are 16 T cell receptor beta chains from one specimen sequenced in a study of blood T cell repertoires in COVID-19. The protocol was immunoSEQ multiplex PCR, while the TCRdb copy is restricted to in-frame clones and leaves out a portion. The repertoire holds 180,000 or so clones, with more than 70% as singletons. The sequenced material came from PBMCs or T cells enriched from blood (not recorded which). The receptor set was obtained from a woman aged 50 to 65 in a cohort exposed to, infected with or recovered from COVID-19 (not recorded which).

Points on this clone: Within the sample, other DNA sequences also encode this same CDR3. The genes are TRBV29-1 and TRBJ2-5; 12 bases fit TRBD2. Losses at the gene ends were 7 bases for V and 3 bases for J; bases not matched to a gene: 0. CDR3 length: 12 amino acids. Germline V gives CDR1 SQVTM, CDR2 ANQGSEA. As DNA, the CDR3 is TGCAGCGGACTAGCGGGAGAAGAGACCCAGTACTTC. The encoded protein is CSGLAGEETQYF.

This clone has just a few counts. In this CDR3 the conserved last residue, phenylalanine or tryptophan, is missing, so a read error is likely. No DNA is shown, since the ends of the CDR3 on it are uncertain; the CDR3 is the one TCRdb lists. The J gene is TRBJ2-7, the V gene TRBV12-5; no check of the table's D call, TRBD1, against the DNA was made. Inclusive of both ends, the CDR3 amounts to 14 amino acids. Germline V gene data show CDR1 as LGHNT and CDR2 as FRNRAP. CDR3 protein: CASGLCVKRDRAPL.

The V and J genes are TRBV19 and TRBJ1-4, with D uncertain. V shed 5 bases and J shed 6 bases, with 7 bases lying between them. The CDR3 has 12 residues. CDR1 and CDR2 from the germline V gene are LNHDA and SQIVND (reference sequence). CDR3 bases: TGTGCCAGTAGTGCCCTAGATGAAAAACTGTTTTTT. Protein: CASSALDEKLFF.

The chain employs TRBV14 and TRBJ1-1; D ambiguous. Germline CDR1 SGHDN, CDR2 FVKESK. The V gene lost 0 bases and the J gene lost 1 base, with 9 bases spanning the gap. The CDR3 sequence is 15 residues long. The CDR3 DNA reads TGTGCCAGCAGCCAAGATGCAGTCCCGAACACTGAAGCTTTCTTT. Its translation is CASSQDAVPNTEAFF.

The rearrangement uses TRBV7-2 and TRBJ2-1; TRBD2 agrees at 15 bases. J gave up 7 bases and V 3 bases, and 10 bases lay outside the gene matches. Looked up from germline, CDR1 is SGHTA and CDR2 is FQGNSA. This CDR3 is built from 18 residues. This CDR3 reads CASSLGLAGGQTRNEQFF. CDR3 DNA sequence: TGTGCCAGCAGCTTGGGACTAGCGGGAGGTCAGACTAGGAATGAGCAGTTCTTC.

This clone was found a few times. CDR3: CASSILQGELGAEAFF. The CDR3 nucleotides are TGCGCCAGCAGCATTCTACAGGGTGAGCTCGGTGCTGAAGCTTTCTTT. This sequence joins TRBV5-1 and TRBJ1-1; TRBD1 might be the D (6 bases). CDR3 length equals 16 residues. V gave up 4 bases and J gave up 6 bases, with 22 bases separating them. The germline V gene has CDR1 SGHRS and CDR2 YFSETQ.

The chain employs TRBV30 and TRBJ2-5, with D possibly matching TRBD2 (6 bases). Trimming took off 2 bases at V and 4 bases at J, with 11 bases between the two ends. Germline-derived CDR1 and CDR2 are GTSNPN and SVGIG (reference sequence). The CDR3 is 13 amino acids. The CDR3 loop reads CAWSSGRRETQYF. The CDR3 DNA follows: TGTGCCTGGAGTTCAGGGAGGAGAGAGACCCAGTACTTC. The complete variable domain, with remaining parts taken from reference TRBV30 and TRBJ2-5, reads SQTIHQWPATLVQPVGSPLSLECTVEGTSNPNLYWYRQAAGRGLQLLFYSVGIGQISSEVPQNLSASRPQDRQFILSSKKLLLSDSGFYLCAWSSGRRETQYFGPGTRLLVL.

This sequence joins TRBV4-1 and TRBJ1-5, with a weak D call TRBD1 (5 bases). Deletions cut 4 bases from V and 0 bases from J, with 10 bases between. Germline V gives CDR1 MGHRA, CDR2 YSYEKL. The CDR3 totals 15 residues. CDR3 protein: CASSPGEYSNQPQHF. DNA of the CDR3: TGCGCCAGCAGCCCGGGGGAATATAGCAATCAGCCCCAGCATTTT.

The table lists this clone with a count of one. The chain is built from TRBV30 and TRBJ2-2; D gene ambiguous. Germline values: CDR1 GTSNPN, CDR2 SVGIG (reference sequence). The CDR3 totals 11 residues. V lost 4 bases and J 7 bases, leaving 7 bases between the germline ends. CDR3 protein: CAWKSGGELFF. The CDR3 DNA reads as TGTGCCTGGAAGTCCGGCGGGGAGCTGTTTTTT. Complete variable domain (other parts from reference TRBV30 and TRBJ2-2): SQTIHQWPATLVQPVGSPLSLECTVEGTSNPNLYWYRQAAGRGLQLLFYSVGIGQISSEVPQNLSASRPQDRQFILSSKKLLLSDSGFYLCAWKSGGELFFGEGSRLTVL.

The chain uses TRBV29-1 and TRBJ2-1; possible D gene TRBD1, 7 bases. Germline V gene sequence: CDR1 SQVTM, CDR2 ANQGSEA. The CDR3 covers 14 residues. With 4 bases removed from V and 4 bases from J, the gap between germline ends came to 14 bases. Here the CDR3 DNA reads TGCAGCGTTGGGCAGGGGGGTTTTTACAATGAGCAGTTCTTC. Protein product: CSVGQGGFYNEQFF.

The chain recombines TRBV7-9 with TRBJ1-2, with D perhaps TRBD1 (5 bases). The germline V and J ends were trimmed by 1 base and 3 bases, with 12 bases remaining between them. The germline gives CDR1 SEHNR, CDR2 FQNEAQ (reference sequence). The CDR3 extends over 15 amino acids. This chain's CDR3 is CASSLGAGWDYGYTF. The CDR3 nucleotides read TGTGCCAGCAGCTTAGGGGCAGGGTGGGACTATGGCTACACCTTC.

The chain carries TRBV10-3 and TRBJ1-2; 7 positions match TRBD1. Trimming removed 0 bases from V and 8 bases from J; junction bases left unmatched: 9. Germline lookup yields CDR1 ENHRY and CDR2 SYGVKD. This CDR3 region has 15 residues. Here the CDR3 reads CAISESREGAEGYTF. The DNA for the CDR3 is TGTGCCATCAGTGAGTCCAGAGAGGGGGCAGAGGGCTACACCTTC.

The V and J genes are TRBV6-6 and TRBJ2-1; 11 nucleotides line up with TRBD2. The germline CDR1 and CDR2 sequences are MNHNY and SVGAGI (reference sequence). The CDR3 totals 17 residues. V shed 5 bases and J 10 bases; nucleotides not matched to a gene: 16. CDR3 coding DNA: TGTGCCAGCAGTCTTGGGACTAGCGGCACAACGAGTAAGGAGCAGTTCTTC. Its protein is CASSLGTSGTTSKEQFF.

V is TRBV3-1 (or the pseudogene TRBV3-2) and J is TRBJ2-2, with 8 bases that match TRBD2. V dropped 6 bases and J dropped 7; count of bases not matched to a gene: 13. This CDR3 is 16 amino acids long. Germline V gene data show CDR1 as LGHDT and CDR2 as YNNKEL (reference sequence). The chain's CDR3 is CASSHLSGGPGGELFF. The CDR3 coding sequence is TGTGCCAGCAGTCATCTGAGCGGGGGCCCCGGCGGGGAGCTGTTTTTT.

The CDR3 nucleotides are TGTGCCAGCAGCCGACCGACAGGTTCTAATGAAAAACTGTTTTTT. Protein: CASSRPTGSNEKLFF. This chain joins TRBV3-1 (or the pseudogene TRBV3-2) and TRBJ1-4; maybe TRBD1 (6 bases). Trimming pared 4 bases from V and 3 bases from J, leaving 12 bases between. The CDR3 length is 15 residues. Germline V gives CDR1 LGHDT, CDR2 YNNKEL (reference sequence).

In this sample, this clone turned up once. This sequence joins TRBV28 and TRBJ1-5; D uncertain. The CDR3 spans 12 residues. Germline CDR1 is MDHEN and CDR2 is SYDVKM. V lost 9 bases and J lost 6, with 12 bases in between. CDR3 region: CASVGGFQPQHF. The CDR3 DNA is TGTGCCAGTGTCGGAGGGTTTCAGCCCCAGCATTTT.